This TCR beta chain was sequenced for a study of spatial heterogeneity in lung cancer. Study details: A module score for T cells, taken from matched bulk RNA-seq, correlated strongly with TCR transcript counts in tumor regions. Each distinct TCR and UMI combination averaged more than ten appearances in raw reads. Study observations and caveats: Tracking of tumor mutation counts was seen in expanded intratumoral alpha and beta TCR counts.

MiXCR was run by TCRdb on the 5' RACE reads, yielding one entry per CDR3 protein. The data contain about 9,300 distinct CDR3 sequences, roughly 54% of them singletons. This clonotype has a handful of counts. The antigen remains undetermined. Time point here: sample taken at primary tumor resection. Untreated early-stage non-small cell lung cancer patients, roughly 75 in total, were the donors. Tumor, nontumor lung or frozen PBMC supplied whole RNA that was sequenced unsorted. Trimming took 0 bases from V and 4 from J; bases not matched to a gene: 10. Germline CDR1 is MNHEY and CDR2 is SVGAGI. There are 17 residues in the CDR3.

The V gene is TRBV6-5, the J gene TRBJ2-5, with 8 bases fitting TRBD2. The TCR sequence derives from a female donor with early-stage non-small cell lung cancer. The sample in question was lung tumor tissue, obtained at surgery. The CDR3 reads CASSYSSGGLAGETQYF. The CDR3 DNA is TGTGCCAGCAGTTACTCAAGCGGGGGCCTGGCGGGAGAGACCCAGTACTTC.